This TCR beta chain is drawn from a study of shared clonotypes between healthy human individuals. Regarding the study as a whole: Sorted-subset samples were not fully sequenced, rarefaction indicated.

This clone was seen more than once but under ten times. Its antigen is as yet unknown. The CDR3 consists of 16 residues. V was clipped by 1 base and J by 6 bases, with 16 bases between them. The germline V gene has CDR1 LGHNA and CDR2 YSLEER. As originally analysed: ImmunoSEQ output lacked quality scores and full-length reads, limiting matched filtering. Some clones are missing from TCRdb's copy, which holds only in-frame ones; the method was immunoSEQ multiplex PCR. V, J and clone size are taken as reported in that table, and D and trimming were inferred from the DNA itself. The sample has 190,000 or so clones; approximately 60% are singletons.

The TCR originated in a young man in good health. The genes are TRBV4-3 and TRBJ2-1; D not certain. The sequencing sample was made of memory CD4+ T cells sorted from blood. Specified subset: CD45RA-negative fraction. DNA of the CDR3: TGCGCCAGCAGCCAAGGCTCAGCGCAGAAGGCCAATGAGCAGTTCTTC. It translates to CASSQGSAQKANEQFF.